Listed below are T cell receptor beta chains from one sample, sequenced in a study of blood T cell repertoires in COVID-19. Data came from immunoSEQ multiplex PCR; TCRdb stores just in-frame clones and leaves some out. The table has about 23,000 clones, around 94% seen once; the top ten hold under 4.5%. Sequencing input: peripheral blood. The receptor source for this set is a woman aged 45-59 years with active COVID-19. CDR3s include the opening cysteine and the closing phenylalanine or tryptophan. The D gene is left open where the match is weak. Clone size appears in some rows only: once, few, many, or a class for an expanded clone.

CDR3nt: TGTGCCAGCAGTTTAGGGGTCACTTCGAGCGGAGAGACCCAGTACTTC
CDR3aa: CASSLGVTSSGETQYF
j_gene: TRBJ2-5
v_gene: TRBV27
d_gene: NA
abundance: NA

CDR3nt: TGTGCCAGCAGTTTGACTAGCGGATACAATGAGCAGTTCTTC
CDR3aa: CASSLTSGYNEQFF
j_gene: TRBJ2-1
v_gene: TRBV28
d_gene: TRBD2
abundance: NA

CDR3nt: TGTGCCAGCAGCGCGACGGGGGGGGAAGAAAAACTGTTTTTT
CDR3aa: CASSATGGEEKLFF
j_gene: TRBJ1-4
v_gene: TRBV2
d_gene: NA
abundance: NA

CDR3nt: TGTGCCAGTAGTATCGGCAGGTATAATTCACCCCTCCACTTT
CDR3aa: CASSIGRYNSPLHF
j_gene: TRBJ1-6
v_gene: TRBV19
d_gene: NA
abundance: NA

CDR3nt: TGTGCCAGCAGCGGGTCAGGGAGGACCTACGAGCAGTACTTC
CDR3aa: CASSGSGRTYEQYF
j_gene: TRBJ2-7
v_gene: TRBV28
d_gene: NA
abundance: NA

CDR3nt: TGTGCCAGCAGCTTGATCCACACGAACACTGAAGCTTTCTTT
CDR3aa: CASSLIHTNTEAFF
j_gene: TRBJ1-1
v_gene: TRBV5-4
d_gene: NA
abundance: NA

CDR3nt: TGTGCCAGCAGCCGAGGACTAGCGGGCAGCTCCTACAATGAGCAGTTCTTC
CDR3aa: CASSRGLAGSSYNEQFF
j_gene: TRBJ2-1
v_gene: TRBV5-4
d_gene: TRBD2
abundance: NA

CDR3nt: TGTGCCAGCAGCTTGGCGACTCAAGAGACCCAGTACTTC
CDR3aa: CASSLATQETQYF
j_gene: TRBJ2-5
v_gene: TRBV5-5
d_gene: NA
abundance: NA

CDR3nt: TGTGCCAGCATAGCCCCGGCGAACACTGAAGCTTTCTTT
CDR3aa: CASIAPANTEAFF
j_gene: TRBJ1-1
v_gene: TRBV28
d_gene: NA
abundance: NA

CDR3nt: TGCGCCAGCAGCCGTGTTAGCGGGGGCCTCAGAAACATTCAGTACTTC
CDR3aa: CASSRVSGGLRNIQYF
j_gene: TRBJ2-4
v_gene: TRBV5-1
d_gene: TRBD2
abundance: once

CDR3nt: TGTGCCAGCAGCCGGGGACTAGCGGATATTTACGAGCAGTACTTC
CDR3aa: CASSRGLADIYEQYF
j_gene: TRBJ2-7
v_gene: TRBV3-1/TRBV3-2
d_gene: TRBD2
abundance: NA

CDR3nt: TGCGCCAGCAGCTTACAGGGGCCAGAGACCCAGTACTTC
CDR3aa: CASSLQGPETQYF
j_gene: TRBJ2-5
v_gene: TRBV5-1
d_gene: TRBD1
abundance: NA

CDR3nt: TGTGCCAGCAGCGCCAGGGAGAACACTGAAGCTTTCTTT
CDR3aa: CASSARENTEAFF
j_gene: TRBJ1-1
v_gene: TRBV6-4
d_gene: NA
abundance: NA

CDR3nt: TGTGCCAGCAGCCCCCGACAGGTGGATACGCAGTATTTT
CDR3aa: CASSPRQVDTQYF
j_gene: TRBJ2-3
v_gene: TRBV7-9
d_gene: NA
abundance: once

CDR3nt: TGTGCCACCAGTGATGGGGGGGCAGGGTGGACCCAGTACTTC
CDR3aa: CATSDGGAGWTQYF
j_gene: TRBJ2-5
v_gene: TRBV24-1
d_gene: NA
abundance: NA

CDR3nt: TGTGCCATCAGTGAGTCAGGACAGAACTACGAGCAGTACTTC
CDR3aa: CAISESGQNYEQYF
j_gene: TRBJ2-7
v_gene: TRBV10-3
d_gene: NA
abundance: NA

CDR3nt: TGTGCCAGCAGCCGCACACCATACCATAATTCACCCCTCCACTTT
CDR3aa: CASSRTPYHNSPLHF
j_gene: TRBJ1-6
v_gene: TRBV28
d_gene: NA
abundance: NA

CDR3nt: TGTGCCAGCAGTTTCTCGACAGGGACTAATGAAAAACTGTTTTTT
CDR3aa: CASSFSTGTNEKLFF
j_gene: TRBJ1-4
v_gene: TRBV27
d_gene: TRBD1
abundance: once

CDR3nt: TGTGCCAGCAGCTTAGGGCCAGGGCTAGTTGAGCAGTACTTC
CDR3aa: CASSLGPGLVEQYF
j_gene: TRBJ2-7
v_gene: TRBV11-2
d_gene: NA
abundance: NA

CDR3nt: TGTGCCAGCAGTGTGGCAGGGAACACTGAAGCTTTCTTT
CDR3aa: CASSVAGNTEAFF
j_gene: TRBJ1-1
v_gene: TRBV2
d_gene: NA
abundance: few

CDR3nt: TGTGCCAGCTCACCCCTAGCGGCACCGTCCAATGAGCAGTTCTTC
CDR3aa: CASSPLAAPSNEQFF
j_gene: TRBJ2-1
v_gene: TRBV18
d_gene: TRBD2
abundance: NA

CDR3nt: TGTGCCAGCAGTTTTTTGAGTGGCTACACCTTC
CDR3aa: CASSFLSGYTF
j_gene: TRBJ1-2
v_gene: TRBV28
d_gene: NA
abundance: NA

CDR3nt: TGCGCCAGCAGTTCCGGTTACGAGCAGTACTTC
CDR3aa: CASSSGYEQYF
j_gene: TRBJ2-7
v_gene: TRBV10-1
d_gene: NA
abundance: NA

CDR3nt: TGCGCCAGCAGCCCGAGGGGTAGCGGGAGAGGTGTTTCCTACAATGAGCAGTTCTTC
CDR3aa: CASSPRGSGRGVSYNEQFF
j_gene: TRBJ2-1
v_gene: TRBV5-1
d_gene: TRBD2
abundance: NA